This T cell receptor beta chain stems from a study of blood T cell repertoires in COVID-19. Trimming cost V 5 bases and J 7 bases, with 18 bases left between them. CDR1 SGDLS and CDR2 YYNGEE come from the germline V gene. There are 15 residues in the CDR3. The protocol was immunoSEQ multiplex PCR, while the TCRdb copy is restricted to in-frame clones and leaves out a portion. The sample has some 220,000 clones; over 75% are singletons. The source of this sequence is a woman aged 65 to 85 with COVID-19, enrolled during active disease. The rearrangement uses TRBV9 and TRBJ1-4; D gene unclear. The sample comprised peripheral blood. CDR3 in DNA: TGTGCCAGCAGTGATTCGGGAGGGCGGAGTGAAAAACTGTTTTTT. Translation: CASSDSGGRSEKLFF.